The source of this T cell receptor beta chain is a study of siplizumab effects on memory and regulatory T cells (dated by TCRdb to the late 2010s). Regarding the study in general: The effect of the anti-CD2 antibody siplizumab on alloreactive T-cell subsets was examined in allogeneic mixed lymphocyte reactions constructed from human PBMCs.

The library was made by the immunoSEQ multiplex PCR assay. Each sample had 90,000 to 100,000 TCR templates assayed by the deep sequencing platform. Genomic DNA extracted from sorted T cells was used for TCRbeta CDR3 sequencing. The paper's processing steps were these. The R programming language was used for clonal analysis of TCRbeta CDR3 data. Alloreactive CD4+ and CD8+ clones were defined by comparing unstimulated samples with post-reaction CFSE-low samples. Regulatory or non-regulatory origin of alloreactive CD4+ clones was assigned by matching sequences to the sorted unstimulated Treg and non-Treg repertoires. TCRdb retrieved this table from immuneACCESS and kept in-frame rearrangements only. Not all clones are present; in checked studies, unresolved V genes account for under half, and no reason is known for the remainder. That table gives V, J and clone size, and the DNA gave D and trimming. The sample records 100,000 or so clones, about nine tenths of which are singletons. Jointly, the top ten make up around 11% of the sample.

TCRbeta CDR3 sequencing was performed on sorted unstimulated T cells and on proliferating T cells recovered from mixed lymphocyte reactions. Fresh whole blood from around 11 HLA-typed healthy donors was used to isolate PBMCs. Unstimulated CD4+ non-regulatory T cells were FACS-sorted to map the origin of alloreactive clones. As to this clone: The clone's antigen remains unknown. No much larger clone is present one base from it, and per-base qualities are unavailable.

Paper-wide results and their limitations: In reactions with siplizumab, an average of approximately 69% of mappable alloreactive CD4+ clones were Treg-derived, compared with 25% to 30% in control reactions. Greater diversity appeared to be present in unstimulated naive T cells than in memory T cells, and a substantial contribution to the alloresponse seemed to be made by naive cells. About 75-95% of proliferating CD4+ or CD8+ clones could not be given a naive or memory phenotype. The suppressive function of proliferating Tregs from siplizumab cultures was not functionally confirmed. Sequences below about 10^-5 frequency were poorly captured, so only a minor fraction of alloreactive clones could be mapped to unstimulated subsets. Siplizumab significantly reduced the cumulative frequency of alloreactive sequences traceable to unstimulated CD4+ memory T cells.

Based on the germline V gene, the CDR1 and CDR2 sequences are KGHSH and LQKENI. Reading from cysteine to phenylalanine, the CDR3 counts 15 amino acids. Only CDR3 DNA remains: 45 bases, in frame from the first base. The junction carries 10 bases between V and J, which are trimmed by 3 bases and 1 base respectively. This chain is built from TRBV18 and TRBJ2-1; there is no confident call for the D gene. The receptor's source is a human donor in good health. Specimen: non-Treg CD4+ T cells sorted from blood. Taken with the paper, the label for cell subset or site translates to: FACS-sorted unstimulated CD4+ non-regulatory T cells. The CDR3 in this case is CASSPETESYNEQFF. The nucleotide sequence is given as TGTGCCAGCTCACCCGAGACGGAATCCTACAATGAGCAGTTCTTC.